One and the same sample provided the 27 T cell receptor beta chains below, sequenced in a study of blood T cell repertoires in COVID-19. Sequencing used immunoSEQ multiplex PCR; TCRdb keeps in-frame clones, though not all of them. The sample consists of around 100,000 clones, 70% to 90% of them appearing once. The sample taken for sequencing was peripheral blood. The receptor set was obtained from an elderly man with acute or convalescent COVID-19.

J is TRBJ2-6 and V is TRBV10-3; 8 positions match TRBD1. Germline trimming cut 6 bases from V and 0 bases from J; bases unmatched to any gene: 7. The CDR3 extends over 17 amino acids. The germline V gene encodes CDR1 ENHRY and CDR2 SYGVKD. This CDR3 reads CAISQTGDSSGANVLTF. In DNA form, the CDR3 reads TGTGCCATCAGCCAGACAGGGGATAGCTCTGGGGCCAACGTCCTGACTTTC.

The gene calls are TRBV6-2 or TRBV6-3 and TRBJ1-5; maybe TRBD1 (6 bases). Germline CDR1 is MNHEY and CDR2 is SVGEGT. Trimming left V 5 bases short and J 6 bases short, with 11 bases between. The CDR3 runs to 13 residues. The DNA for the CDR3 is TGTGCCAGCAGTAACACCAGGGGTCAGCCCCAGCATTTT. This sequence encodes CASSNTRGQPQHF.

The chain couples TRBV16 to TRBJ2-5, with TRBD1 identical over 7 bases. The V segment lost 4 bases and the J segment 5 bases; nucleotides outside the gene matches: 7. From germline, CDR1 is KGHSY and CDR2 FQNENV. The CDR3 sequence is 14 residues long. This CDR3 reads CASSPHRGWETQYF. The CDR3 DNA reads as TGTGCCAGCAGCCCCCACAGGGGATGGGAGACCCAGTACTTC. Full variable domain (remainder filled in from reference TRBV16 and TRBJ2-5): GEEVAQTPKHLVRGEGQKAKLYCAPIKGHSYVFWYQQVLKNEFKFLISFQNENVFDETGMPKERFSAKCLPNSPCSLEIQATKLEDSAVYFCASSPHRGWETQYFGPGTRLLVL.

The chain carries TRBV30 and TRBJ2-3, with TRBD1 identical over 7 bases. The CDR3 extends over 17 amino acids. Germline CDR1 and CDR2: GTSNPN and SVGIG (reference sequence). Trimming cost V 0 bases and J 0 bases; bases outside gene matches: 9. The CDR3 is CAWSVGRQGLSTDTQYF. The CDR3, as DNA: TGTGCCTGGAGTGTAGGTCGACAGGGCCTTAGCACAGATACGCAGTATTTT. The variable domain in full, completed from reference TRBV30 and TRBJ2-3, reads SQTIHQWPATLVQPVGSPLSLECTVEGTSNPNLYWYRQAAGRGLQLLFYSVGIGQISSEVPQNLSASRPQDRQFILSSKKLLLSDSGFYLCAWSVGRQGLSTDTQYFGPGTRLTVL.

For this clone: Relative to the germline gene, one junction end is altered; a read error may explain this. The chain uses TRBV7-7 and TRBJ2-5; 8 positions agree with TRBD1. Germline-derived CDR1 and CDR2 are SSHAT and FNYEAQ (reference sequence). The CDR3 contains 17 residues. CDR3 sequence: CASSLGATGATQETQYF. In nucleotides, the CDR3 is TGTGCTAGCAGCTTAGGGGCGACAGGGGCTACACAAGAGACCCAGTACTTC.

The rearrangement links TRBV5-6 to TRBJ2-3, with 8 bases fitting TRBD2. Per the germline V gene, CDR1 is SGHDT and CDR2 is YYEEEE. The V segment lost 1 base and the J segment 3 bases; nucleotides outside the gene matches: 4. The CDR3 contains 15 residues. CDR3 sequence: CASSLRVAGTDTQYF. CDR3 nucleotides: TGTGCCAGCAGCTTGCGGGTAGCGGGAACAGATACGCAGTATTTT.

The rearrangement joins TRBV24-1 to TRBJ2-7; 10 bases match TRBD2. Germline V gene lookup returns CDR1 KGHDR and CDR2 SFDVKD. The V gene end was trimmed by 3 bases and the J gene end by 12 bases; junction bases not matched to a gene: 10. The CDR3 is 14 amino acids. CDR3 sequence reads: CATSDRLAGEGRYF. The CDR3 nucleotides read TGTGCCACCAGTGATCGTCTAGCGGGAGAAGGTCGGTACTTC.

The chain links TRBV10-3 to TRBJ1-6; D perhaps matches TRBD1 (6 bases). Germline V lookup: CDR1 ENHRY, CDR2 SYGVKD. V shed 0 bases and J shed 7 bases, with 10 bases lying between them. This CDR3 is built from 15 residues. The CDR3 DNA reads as TGTGCCATCAGTGAGTCAGGACAGAAAAATTCACCCCTCCACTTT. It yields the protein CAISESGQKNSPLHF.

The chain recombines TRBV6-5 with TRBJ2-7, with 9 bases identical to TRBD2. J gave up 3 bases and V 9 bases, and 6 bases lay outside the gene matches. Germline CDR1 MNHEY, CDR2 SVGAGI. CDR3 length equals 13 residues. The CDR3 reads CASGLARNYEQYF. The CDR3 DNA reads TGTGCCAGTGGACTAGCGCGCAACTACGAGCAGTACTTC.

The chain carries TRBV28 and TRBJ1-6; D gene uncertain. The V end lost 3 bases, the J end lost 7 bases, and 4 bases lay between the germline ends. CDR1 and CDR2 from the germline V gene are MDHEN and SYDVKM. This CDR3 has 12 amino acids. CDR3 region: CASSFQNSPLHF. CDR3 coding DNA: TGTGCCAGCAGTTTCCAGAATTCACCCCTCCACTTT.

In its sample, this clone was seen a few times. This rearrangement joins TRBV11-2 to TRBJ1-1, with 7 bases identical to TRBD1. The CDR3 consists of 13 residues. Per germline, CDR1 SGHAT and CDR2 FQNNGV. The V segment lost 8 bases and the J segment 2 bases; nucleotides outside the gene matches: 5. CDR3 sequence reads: CASGGQINTEAFF. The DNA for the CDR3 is TGTGCCAGCGGGGGACAGATCAACACTGAAGCTTTCTTT.

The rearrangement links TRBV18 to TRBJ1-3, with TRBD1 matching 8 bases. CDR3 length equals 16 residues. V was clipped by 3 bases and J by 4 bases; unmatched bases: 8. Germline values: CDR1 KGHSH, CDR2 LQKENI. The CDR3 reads CASSPGQEGSGNTIYF. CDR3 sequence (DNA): TGTGCCAGCTCACCGGGACAGGAGGGTTCGGGAAACACCATATATTTT.

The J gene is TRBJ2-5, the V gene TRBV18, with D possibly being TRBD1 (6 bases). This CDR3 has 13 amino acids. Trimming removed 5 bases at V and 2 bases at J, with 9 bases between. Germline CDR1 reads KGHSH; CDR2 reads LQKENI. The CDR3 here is CASSSDRQETQYF. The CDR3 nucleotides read TGTGCCAGCTCATCGGACAGACAAGAGACCCAGTACTTC.

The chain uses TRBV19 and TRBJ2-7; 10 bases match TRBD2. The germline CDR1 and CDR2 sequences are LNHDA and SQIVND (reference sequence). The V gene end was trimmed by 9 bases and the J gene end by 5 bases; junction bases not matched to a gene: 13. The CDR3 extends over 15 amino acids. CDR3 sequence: CASTRGPGTSDEQYF. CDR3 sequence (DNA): TGTGCCAGCACCAGGGGGCCCGGGACTAGCGACGAGCAGTACTTC.

CDR3 sequence (DNA): TGTGCCATCAGGAAAGCGGGAGTAGATGAGACCCAGTACTTC. Protein product: CAIRKAGVDETQYF. The genes are TRBV10-3 and TRBJ2-5; TRBD2 matches at 8 bases. V gave up 6 bases and J gave up 5 bases; unmatched junction bases: 8. CDR1 ENHRY and CDR2 SYGVKD come from the germline V gene. The CDR3 sequence is 14 residues long.

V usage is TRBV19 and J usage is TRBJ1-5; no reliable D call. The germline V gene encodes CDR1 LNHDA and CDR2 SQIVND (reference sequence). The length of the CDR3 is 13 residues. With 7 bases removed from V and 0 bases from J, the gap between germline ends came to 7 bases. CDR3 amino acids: CASTDTSNQPQHF. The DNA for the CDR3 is TGTGCCAGTACCGACACTAGCAATCAGCCCCAGCATTTT.

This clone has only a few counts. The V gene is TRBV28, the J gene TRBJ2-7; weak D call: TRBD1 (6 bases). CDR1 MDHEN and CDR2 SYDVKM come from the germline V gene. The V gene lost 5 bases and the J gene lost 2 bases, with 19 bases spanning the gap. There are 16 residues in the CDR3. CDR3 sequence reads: CASSTQSRGLAYEQYF. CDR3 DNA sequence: TGTGCCAGCAGTACGCAGAGCAGGGGTCTGGCCTACGAGCAGTACTTC. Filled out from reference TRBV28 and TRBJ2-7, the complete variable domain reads DVKVTQSSRYLVKRTGEKVFLECVQDMDHENMFWYRQDPGLGLRLIYFSYDVKMKEKGDIPEGYSVSREKKERFSLILESASTNQTSMYLCASSTQSRGLAYEQYFGPGTRLTVT.

As DNA, the CDR3 is TGCGCCAGCAGCCGAACAGGCGGGGTCTACACCTTC. This codes for CASSRTGGVYTF. The chain employs TRBV4-3 and TRBJ1-2; the D gene is possibly TRBD1 (5 bases). The CDR3 length is 12 residues. Trimming pared 4 bases from V and 10 bases from J, leaving 13 bases between. CDR1 and CDR2 from the germline V gene are LGHNA and YSLEER.

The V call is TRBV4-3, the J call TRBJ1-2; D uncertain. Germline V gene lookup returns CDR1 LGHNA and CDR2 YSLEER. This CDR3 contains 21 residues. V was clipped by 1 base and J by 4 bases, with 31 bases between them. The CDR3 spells CASSQGPEDGFGRPRVYGYTF. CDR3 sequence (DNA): TGCGCCAGCAGCCAAGGTCCCGAGGATGGTTTTGGCCGGCCCCGCGTCTATGGCTACACCTTC.

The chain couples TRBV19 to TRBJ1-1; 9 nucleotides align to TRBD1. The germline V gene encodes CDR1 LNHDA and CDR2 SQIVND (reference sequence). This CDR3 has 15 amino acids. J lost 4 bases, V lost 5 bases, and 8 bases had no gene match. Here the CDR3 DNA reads TGTGCCAGTAGTCCCCTACAGGGGGCGCGCACTGAAGCTTTCTTT. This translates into CASSPLQGARTEAFF.

In DNA, the CDR3 is TGTGCCAGCAGCTCCTCTAGCGTCCAAGAGACCCAGTACTTC. Residues: CASSSSSVQETQYF. This chain links TRBV11-2 with TRBJ2-5; tentatively, D is TRBD2 (6 bases). Trimming took 4 bases from V and 1 from J, leaving 10 bases between them. From germline, CDR1 is SGHAT and CDR2 FQNNGV. There are 14 residues in the CDR3.

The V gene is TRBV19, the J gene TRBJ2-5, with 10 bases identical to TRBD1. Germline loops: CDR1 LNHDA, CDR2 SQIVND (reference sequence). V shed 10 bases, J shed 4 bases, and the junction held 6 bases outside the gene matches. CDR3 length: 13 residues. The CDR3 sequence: CATQGQGTETQYF. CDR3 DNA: TGTGCCACCCAGGGACAGGGGACAGAGACCCAGTACTTC.

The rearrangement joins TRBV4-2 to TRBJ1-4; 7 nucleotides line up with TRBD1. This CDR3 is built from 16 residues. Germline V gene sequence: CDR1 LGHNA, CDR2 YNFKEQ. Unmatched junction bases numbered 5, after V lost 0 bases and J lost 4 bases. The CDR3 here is CASSQEGPGGNEKLFF. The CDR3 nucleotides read TGTGCCAGCAGCCAAGAAGGCCCAGGGGGTAATGAAAAACTGTTTTTT.

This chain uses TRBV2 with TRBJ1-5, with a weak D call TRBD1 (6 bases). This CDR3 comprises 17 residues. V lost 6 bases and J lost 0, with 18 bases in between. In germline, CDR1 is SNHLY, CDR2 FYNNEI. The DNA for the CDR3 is TGTGCCAGCAGAGGGGGTTGGGGGAGAGGTAGCAATCAGCCCCAGCATTTT. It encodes CASRGGWGRGSNQPQHF.

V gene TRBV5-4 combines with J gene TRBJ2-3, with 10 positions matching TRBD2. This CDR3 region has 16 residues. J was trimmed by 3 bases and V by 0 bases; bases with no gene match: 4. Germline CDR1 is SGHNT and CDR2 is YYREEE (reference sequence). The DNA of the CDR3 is TGTGCCAGCAGCTTGGCAGCGGGAGGGCCAACAGATACGCAGTATTTT. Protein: CASSLAAGGPTDTQYF.

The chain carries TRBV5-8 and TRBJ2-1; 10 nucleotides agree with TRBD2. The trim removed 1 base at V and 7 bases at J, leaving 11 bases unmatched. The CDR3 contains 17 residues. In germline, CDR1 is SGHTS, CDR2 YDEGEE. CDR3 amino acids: CASSLTNLGLAYNEQFF. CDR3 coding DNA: TGTGCCAGCAGCTTGACTAATTTGGGACTAGCGTATAATGAGCAGTTCTTC.

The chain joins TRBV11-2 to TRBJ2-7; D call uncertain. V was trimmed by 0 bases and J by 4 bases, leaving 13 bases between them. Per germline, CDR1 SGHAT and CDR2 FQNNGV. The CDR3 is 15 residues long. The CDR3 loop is CASSLESYGVYEQYF. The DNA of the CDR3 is TGTGCCAGCAGCTTAGAAAGTTACGGAGTATACGAGCAGTACTTC.